This TCR beta chain appears in the sequencing data of a study of T cell changes during pregnancy in multiple sclerosis. Assay: immunoSEQ multiplex PCR; the TCRdb copy retains only in-frame clones and omits some. Of 70,000 to 100,000 clones in the sample, roughly 90% are singletons; the top ten hold 1.5% to 1.7%. Germline assignment: CDR1 WNHNN and CDR2 SYGVQD (reference sequence). J lost 3 bases, V lost 3 bases, and 5 bases had no gene match. CDR3 length equals 16 residues. The sequence was collected from a female donor with multiple sclerosis, enrolled in a pregnancy study. Sequenced here: peripheral blood, sampled in the first trimester of pregnancy. The chain joins TRBV10-1 to TRBJ2-3, with 11 bases that match TRBD1. CDR3 sequence reads: CASSDPGQGGTDTQYF. The CDR3 region has the DNA TGCGCCAGCAGTGACCCGGGACAGGGGGGGACAGATACGCAGTATTTT.